The 5 T cell receptor beta chains reported below all come from one sample, sequenced in a study of graft-versus-host responses after intestinal transplantation. Their recognized antigens are unknown. Profiled with immunoSEQ multiplex PCR; TCRdb holds only in-frame clones, not every one. The table shows about 120,000 clones, with 80% to 95% occurring only once. The source material was unstimulated CD4+ T cells sorted from spleen or lymph node cells, sampled before intestinal transplant. The receptor source for this set is a human donor who received an intestinal transplant.

The V and J genes are TRBV6-1 and TRBJ1-1; D perhaps matches TRBD1 (5 bases). CDR1 is MNHNS and CDR2 is SASEGT in the germline V gene. Trimming stripped 5 bases from V and 4 bases from J, with 14 bases between. CDR3 length equals 14 residues. DNA of the CDR3: TGTGCCAGCAGTATCGACGCCGGGGGCACTGAAGCTTTCTTT. Translation: CASSIDAGGTEAFF.

This chain connects TRBV11-2 to TRBJ2-1; D uncertain. Germline lookup yields CDR1 SGHAT and CDR2 FQNNGV. Trimming removed 5 bases at V and 5 bases at J, with 13 bases between. This CDR3 comprises 14 residues. The CDR3 spells CASSPRPQNNEQFF. The CDR3 region has the DNA TGTGCCAGCAGCCCCCGCCCCCAGAACAATGAGCAGTTCTTC.

In this sample, this clone turned up once. This chain links TRBV7-8 with TRBJ2-3, with TRBD2 as a possible D gene (6 bases). CDR3 length equals 16 residues. CDR1 SGHVS and CDR2 FQNEAQ come from the germline V gene. Trimming removed 2 bases from V and 0 bases from J, with 12 bases in between. The CDR3 sequence is CASSLRRDPSTDTQYF. CDR3 in DNA: TGTGCCAGCAGCTTACGGCGGGACCCTAGCACAGATACGCAGTATTTT.

The chain recombines TRBV11-2 with TRBJ2-1, with 14 bases aligning to TRBD2. In germline, CDR1 is SGHAT, CDR2 FQNNGV. There are 16 residues in the CDR3. The V and J ends lost 1 base and 9 bases, in that order; junction bases with no gene match: 5. This CDR3 reads CASSLGGLAGGGEQFF. The CDR3 DNA is TGTGCCAGCAGCTTAGGCGGACTAGCGGGAGGTGGTGAGCAGTTCTTC.

This clone was found once. The chain carries TRBV27 and TRBJ2-7; TRBD2 is a possible D gene (6 bases). CDR3 length: 15 residues. Trimming stripped 8 bases from V and 7 bases from J, with 24 bases between. Germline values: CDR1 MNHEY, CDR2 SMNVEV (reference sequence). The CDR3 sequence: CASGGLGRVGGEQYF. The DNA of the CDR3 is TGTGCCAGCGGGGGACTGGGTCGGGTCGGGGGTGAGCAGTACTTC.